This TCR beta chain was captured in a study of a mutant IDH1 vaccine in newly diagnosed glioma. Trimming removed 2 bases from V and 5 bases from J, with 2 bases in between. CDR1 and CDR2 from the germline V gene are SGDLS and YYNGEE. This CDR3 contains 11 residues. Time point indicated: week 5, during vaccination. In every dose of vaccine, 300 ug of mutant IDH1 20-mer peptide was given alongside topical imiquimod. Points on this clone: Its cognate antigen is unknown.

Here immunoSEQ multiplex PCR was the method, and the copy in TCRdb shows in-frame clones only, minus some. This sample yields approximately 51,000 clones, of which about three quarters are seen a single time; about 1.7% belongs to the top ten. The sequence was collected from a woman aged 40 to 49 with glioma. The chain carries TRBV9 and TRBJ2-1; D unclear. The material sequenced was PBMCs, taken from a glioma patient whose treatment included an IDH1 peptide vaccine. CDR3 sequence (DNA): TGTGCCAGCAGCGTTAACAATGAGCAGTTCTTC. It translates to CASSVNNEQFF.